The count of the clone carrying this T cell receptor beta chain is one. Its matching antigen is unknown. A second about 6 to 12 cycle PCR used barcoded and J-beta primers. Researchers report that a template-switch adaptor with 12 random nucleotides tagged each cDNA molecule. Using its own MiXCR run on the 5' RACE reads, TCRdb lists one record per CDR3 protein. The sample shows some 800,000 distinct CDR3 sequences, under 55% of them seen only once. V was pared by 0 bases and J by 0 bases, with 8 bases between. The CDR3 totals 15 residues. Germline values: CDR1 MNHEY, CDR2 SVGAGI. The sample belongs to a study of blood T cells in healthy people across ages. Each individual donor underwent a draw of approximately 10 milliliters of peripheral blood. General observations from the study: As naive T cell percentage varied, TCR beta diversity correlated strongly with it.

This receptor was taken from a man between 60 and 75 years old in good health. Sequences were obtained from blood. This sequence joins TRBV6-5 and TRBJ1-1, with a weak D call TRBD1 (6 bases). CDR3 nucleotides: TGTGCCAGCAGTTACTCGGGGGCGGTGAACACTGAAGCTTTCTTT. It yields the protein CASSYSGAVNTEAFF.